This TCR beta chain is drawn from a study of CD8 T cells in Susac syndrome. Trimming removed 3 bases at V and 10 bases at J, with 17 bases between. From germline, CDR1 is DFQATT and CDR2 SNEGSKA (reference sequence). The CDR3 is made up of 13 amino acids. A quantity of about 0.5 to 1 ug RNA underwent reverse transcription using random hexamers. Using its own MiXCR run on the immunoSEQ multiplex PCR reads, TCRdb lists one record per CDR3 protein. Among 100,000 to 150,000 distinct CDR3 sequences, around 95% were seen once, and the ten largest hold over 0.07%. The origin of this receptor is a human donor in good health. The rearrangement joins TRBV20-1 to TRBJ2-3, with D hard to call. Input material: CD4+ T cells from PBMCs. The CDR3 region has the DNA TGCAGTGCTAGTACGAGACTTGGGGATGCGCAGTATTTT. Translated, it gives CSASTRLGDAQYF.